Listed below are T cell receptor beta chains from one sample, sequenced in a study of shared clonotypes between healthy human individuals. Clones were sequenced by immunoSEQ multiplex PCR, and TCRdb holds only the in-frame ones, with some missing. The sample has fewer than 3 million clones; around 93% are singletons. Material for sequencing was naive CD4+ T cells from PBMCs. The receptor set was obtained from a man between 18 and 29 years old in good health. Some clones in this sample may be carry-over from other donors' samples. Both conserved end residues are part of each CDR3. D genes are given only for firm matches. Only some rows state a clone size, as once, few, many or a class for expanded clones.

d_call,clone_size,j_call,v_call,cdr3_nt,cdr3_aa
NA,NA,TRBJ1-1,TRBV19,TGTGCCAGTAGGTCCCCCGAAGCGGGGCGGACTGAAGCTTTCTTT,CASRSPEAGRTEAFF
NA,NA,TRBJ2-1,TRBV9,TGTGCCAGCAGCGTAGCACCTAGCTCCTACAATGAGCAGTTCTTC,CASSVAPSSYNEQFF
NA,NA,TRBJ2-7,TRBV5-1,TGCGCCAGCAGCTTGAGCGACGAGCAGTACTTC,CASSLSDEQYF
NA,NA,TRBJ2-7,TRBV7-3,TGTGCCAGCAGCTGGGGGCGCAACGACGAGCAGTACTTC,CASSWGRNDEQYF
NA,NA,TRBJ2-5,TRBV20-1,TGCAGTGCTCCTGAAACCTTAGGGTACTTC,CSAPETLGYF
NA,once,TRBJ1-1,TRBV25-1,TGTGCCAGCAGTGAATGGGTGGGTACTGAAGCTTTCTTT,CASSEWVGTEAFF
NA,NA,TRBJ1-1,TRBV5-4,TGTGCCAGCAGCTACCACCCCGGGGTCATGAACACTGAAGCTTTCTTT,CASSYHPGVMNTEAFF
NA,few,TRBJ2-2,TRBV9,TGTGCCAGCAGCGTAGAAGAGAACACCGGGGAGCTGTTTTTT,CASSVEENTGELFF
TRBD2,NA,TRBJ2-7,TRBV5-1,TGCGCCAGCAGGTCCCGCCCCAGGACTAGCGGGAGCGACGAGCAGTACTTC,CASRSRPRTSGSDEQYF
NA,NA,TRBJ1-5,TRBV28,TGTGCCAGCAGTCTCATATCGGGAAATCAGCCCCAGCATTTT,CASSLISGNQPQHF
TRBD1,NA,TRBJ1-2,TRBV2,TGTGCCAGCAGTGATCCCCCTCAGGGGGCACTTTCTGGCTACACCTTC,CASSDPPQGALSGYTF
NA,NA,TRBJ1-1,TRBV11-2,TGTGCCAGCAGCCTCGGGGGATTAGGGGTGAACACTGAAGCTTTCTTT,CASSLGGLGVNTEAFF
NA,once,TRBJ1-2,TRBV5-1,TGCGCCAGCAGCACTACAGGGAACTATGGCTACACCTTC,CASSTTGNYGYTF
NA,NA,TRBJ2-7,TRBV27,TGTGCCAGCAGTTTATACCCCCGAGACAGGCTGAACTCCTACGAGCAGTACTTC,CASSLYPRDRLNSYEQYF
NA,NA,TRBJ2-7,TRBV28,TGTGCCAGCAGTTTTTTCCACGAGCAGTACTTC,CASSFFHEQYF
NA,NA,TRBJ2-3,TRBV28,TGTGCCAGCAGTAGGATTTGGACTCGCACAGATACGCAGTATTTT,CASSRIWTRTDTQYF
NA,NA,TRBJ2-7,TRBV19,TGTGCCAGTACCTACCTGGGACGCCAGGGGAGGGATGGCTACGAGCAGTACTTC,CASTYLGRQGRDGYEQYF
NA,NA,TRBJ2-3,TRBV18,TGTGCCAGCTCAGCCATGGGGGATACGCAGTATTTT,CASSAMGDTQYF
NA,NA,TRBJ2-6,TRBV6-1,TGTGCCAGCAGTGAAGCGGGGAGGACCTCTGGGGCCAACGTCCTGACTTTC,CASSEAGRTSGANVLTF
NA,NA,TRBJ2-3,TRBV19,TGTGCCAGTAGTATTCCCCCCACAGATACGCAGTATTTT,CASSIPPTDTQYF
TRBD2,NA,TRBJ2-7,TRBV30,TGTGCCTGGAGGCTGGCGGGAGGGCCGCGCGAGCAGTACTTC,CAWRLAGGPREQYF
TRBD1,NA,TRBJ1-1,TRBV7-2,TGTGCCAGCAGCTTTGACAGGGGGACCACTGAAGCTTTCTTT,CASSFDRGTTEAFF
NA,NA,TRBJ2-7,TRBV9,TGTGCCAGCAGCGTAGACCTGAACTCCTACGAGCAGTACTTC,CASSVDLNSYEQYF
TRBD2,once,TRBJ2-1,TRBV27,TGTGCCAGCAGAGTAAGCCCCCTAGCGGTTAACTACAATGAGCAGTTCTTC,CASRVSPLAVNYNEQFF
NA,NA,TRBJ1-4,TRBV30,TGTGCCTGGAGCCGGGACCTAAATGAAAAACTGTTTTTT,CAWSRDLNEKLFF
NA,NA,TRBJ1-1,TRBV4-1,TGCGCCAGCAGCCTGTGGGGTATATCTTTGGCAGGGGAAACTGAAGCTTTCTTT,CASSLWGISLAGETEAFF
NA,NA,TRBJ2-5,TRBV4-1,TGCGCCAGCAGCCAAGGGATACGGGAGACCCAGTACTTC,CASSQGIRETQYF
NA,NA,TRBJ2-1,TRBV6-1,TGTGCCAGCAGTGAAGGCGAAAACTCCTACAATGAGCAGTTCTTC,CASSEGENSYNEQFF
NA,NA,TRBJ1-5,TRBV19,TGTGCCAGTAGTATTGTGGACACTAAGGATCAGCCCCAGCATTTT,CASSIVDTKDQPQHF
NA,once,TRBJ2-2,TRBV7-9,TGTGCCAGCAGCTTTACTACTGAGAACACCGGGGAGCTGTTTTTT,CASSFTTENTGELFF
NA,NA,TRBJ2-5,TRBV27,TGTGCCAGCAGTTTATCCCCACCCCCCGGAGAGACCCAGTACTTC,CASSLSPPPGETQYF
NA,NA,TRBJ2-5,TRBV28,TGTGCCAGCAGTTTACTTGGCGGCAGGGGTCCCGAGACCCAGTACTTC,CASSLLGGRGPETQYF
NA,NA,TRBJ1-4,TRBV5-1,TGCGCCAGCAGCTCGGGCCGGGGAGGTGAAAAACTGTTTTTT,CASSSGRGGEKLFF
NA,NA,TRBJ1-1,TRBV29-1,TGCAGCGTTGAACTACAGTCCATGAACACTGAAGCTTTCTTT,CSVELQSMNTEAFF
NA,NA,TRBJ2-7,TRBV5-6,TGTGCCAGCAGCTTGGGCTACGAGCAGTACTTC,CASSLGYEQYF
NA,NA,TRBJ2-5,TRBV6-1,TGTGCCAGCAGTGAAGTGGGGGACGGGCAAGAGACCCAGTACTTC,CASSEVGDGQETQYF
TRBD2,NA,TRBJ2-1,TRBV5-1,TGCGCCAGCAGCGATAGCGGGGCGAATTACAATGAGCAGTTCTTC,CASSDSGANYNEQFF
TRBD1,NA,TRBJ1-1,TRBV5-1,TGCGCCAGCACGATTCGGACAGGGACGTCGGTTGAAGCTTTCTTT,CASTIRTGTSVEAFF
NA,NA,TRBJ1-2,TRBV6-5,TGTGCCAGCAGTTACTCGACCCGGAGCTCTAACTATGGCTACACCTTC,CASSYSTRSSNYGYTF
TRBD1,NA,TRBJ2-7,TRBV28,TGTGCCAGCAGGACAGGGGGCAGCTCCTACGAGCAGTACTTC,CASRTGGSSYEQYF
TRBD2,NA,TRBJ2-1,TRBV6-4,TGTGCCAGCAGTATAGCGGGAGGGAGCTCCTACAATGAGCAGTTCTTC,CASSIAGGSSYNEQFF
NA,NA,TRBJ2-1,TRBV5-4,TGTGCCAGCAGCTATGGGACTTACAATGAGCAGTTCTTC,CASSYGTYNEQFF
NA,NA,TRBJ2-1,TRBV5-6,TGTGCCAGCAGCTCGAACCTTGGGGGGCAGTTCTTC,CASSSNLGGQFF
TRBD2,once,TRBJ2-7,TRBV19,TGTGCCAGTAGTTGGCTAGCGGGAGCCTACGAGCAGTACTTC,CASSWLAGAYEQYF
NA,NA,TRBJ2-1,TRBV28,TGTGCCAGCAGCCTAGACAAACAGGGCCGCTCCAACAATGAGCAGTTCTTC,CASSLDKQGRSNNEQFF